What follows are 2 T cell receptor beta chains derived from one specimen sequenced in a study of identical twins. TCRdb passed the 5' RACE reads through MiXCR, listing each CDR3 protein once. Among 1.5 million to 2 million distinct CDR3 sequences listed, about 32% were seen once. The specimen was cord blood. These receptors were taken from a newborn girl in good health.

Written as DNA, the CDR3 is TGCAGCGTTGAACAGGGGCATGGCACAGATACGCAGTATTTT. It encodes CSVEQGHGTDTQYF. The chain has TRBV29-1 and TRBJ2-3; D might be TRBD1 (6 bases). The ends were cut back, 2 bases at V and 1 base at J, with 10 bases in the middle. This CDR3 spans 14 amino acids. In germline, CDR1 is SQVTM, CDR2 ANQGSEA.

This chain connects TRBV25-1 to TRBJ2-6; no reliable D call. With 5 bases removed from V and 4 bases from J, the gap between germline ends came to 6 bases. This CDR3 has 13 residues. Germline V lookup: CDR1 MGHDK, CDR2 SYGVNS. DNA for the CDR3: TGTGCCAGCAGTCATCCCGGGGCCAACGTCCTGACTTTC. Translation: CASSHPGANVLTF.